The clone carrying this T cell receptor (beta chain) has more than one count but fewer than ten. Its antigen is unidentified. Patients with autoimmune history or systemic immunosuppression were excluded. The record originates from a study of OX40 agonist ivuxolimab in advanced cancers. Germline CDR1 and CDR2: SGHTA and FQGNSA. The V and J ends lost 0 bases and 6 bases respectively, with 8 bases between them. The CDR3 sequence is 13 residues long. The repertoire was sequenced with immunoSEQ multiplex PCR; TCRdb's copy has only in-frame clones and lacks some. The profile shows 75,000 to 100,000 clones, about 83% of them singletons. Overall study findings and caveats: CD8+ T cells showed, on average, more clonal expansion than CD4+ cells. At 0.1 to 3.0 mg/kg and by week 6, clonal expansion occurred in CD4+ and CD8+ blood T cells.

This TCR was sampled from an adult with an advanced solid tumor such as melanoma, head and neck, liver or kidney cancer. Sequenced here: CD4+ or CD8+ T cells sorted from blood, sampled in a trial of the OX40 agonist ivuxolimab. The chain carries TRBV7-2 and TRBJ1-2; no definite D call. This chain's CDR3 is CASSLATPDGYTF. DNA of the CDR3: TGTGCCAGCAGCTTAGCCACGCCTGATGGCTACACCTTC.